This T cell receptor beta chain was found in a study of immune characterization of retroperitoneal liposarcoma (dated by TCRdb to the late 2010s). Library creation used PCR. The sequencer was a NextSeq 500. TCRdb handled the public reads itself, with Q25 trimming in fastp and clone calling in MiXCR, and kept productive beta chains. Entries are consolidated by CDR3 protein sequence, retaining the most common genes and DNA. The sample table shows some 10,000 distinct CDR3 sequences, and about 27% are seen once. Of the sample, 8.5% is held by the ten largest clones. This clonotype is considered medium-sized (0.01 to 0.1%). Its antigen is not yet known. Base qualities were left out, and no much larger clone turns up one base away. Reading from cysteine to phenylalanine, the CDR3 counts 16 amino acids. Only the CDR3 portion is preserved as DNA: 48 bases, with reading frame beginning at the first base. From the germline V gene (reference sequence), CDR1 is SEHNR and CDR2 is FQNEAQ.

This clonotype was sampled from a female donor with retroperitoneal liposarcoma. This receptor chain uses TRBV7-9 and TRBJ2-1, with the D gene not confidently named. The J call may not be correct, given that the DNA end is closer to TRBJ2-7. Sequencing used tumor tissue. The CDR3 reads CASSPGARSSYNEQYF. The sequenced DNA: TGTGCCAGCAGCCCGGGTGCGAGGAGCTCCTACAATGAGCAGTACTTC.